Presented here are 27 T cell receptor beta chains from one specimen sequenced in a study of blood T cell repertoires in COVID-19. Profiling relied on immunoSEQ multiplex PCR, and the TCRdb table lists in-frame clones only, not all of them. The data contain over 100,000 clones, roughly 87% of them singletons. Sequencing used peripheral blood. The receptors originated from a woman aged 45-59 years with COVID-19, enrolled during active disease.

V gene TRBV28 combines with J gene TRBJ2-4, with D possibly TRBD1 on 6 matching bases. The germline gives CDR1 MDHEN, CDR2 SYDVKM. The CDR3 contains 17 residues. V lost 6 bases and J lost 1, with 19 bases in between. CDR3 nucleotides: TGTGCCAGCAGACGCGCACAGGGCAGCCCGGCCAAAAACATTCAGTACTTC. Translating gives CASRRAQGSPAKNIQYF.

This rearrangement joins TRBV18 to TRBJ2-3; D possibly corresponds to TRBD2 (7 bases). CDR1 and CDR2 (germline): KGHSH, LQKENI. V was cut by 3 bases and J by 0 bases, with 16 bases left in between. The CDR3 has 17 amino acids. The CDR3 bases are TGTGCCAGCTCACCCCCGAGGGCGGGGGCTAGCACAGATACGCAGTATTTT. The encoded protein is CASSPPRAGASTDTQYF.

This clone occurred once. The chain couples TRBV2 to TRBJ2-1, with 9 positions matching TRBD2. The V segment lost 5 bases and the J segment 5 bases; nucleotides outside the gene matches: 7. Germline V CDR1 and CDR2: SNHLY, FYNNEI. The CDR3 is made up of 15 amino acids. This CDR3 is CASSTHSGGDNEQFF. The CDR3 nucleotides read TGTGCCAGCAGTACACATAGCGGGGGAGACAATGAGCAGTTCTTC.

CDR3 residues: CASSVWTDNEQFF. The DNA of the CDR3 is TGTGCCAGCAGCGTTTGGACAGACAATGAGCAGTTCTTC. The V gene is TRBV5-5, the J gene TRBJ2-1, with D perhaps matching TRBD1 (6 bases). Germline CDR1 reads SGHKS; CDR2 reads YYEKEE (reference sequence). This CDR3 comprises 13 residues. Trimming removed 4 bases at V and 5 bases at J, with 10 bases between.

DNA for the CDR3: TGTGCCTGGAGTGCCATACAGGGATACACTGAAGCTTTCTTT. It translates to CAWSAIQGYTEAFF. This chain connects TRBV30 to TRBJ1-1, with TRBD1 as a possible D gene (6 bases). CDR3 size: 14 residues. Germline assignment: CDR1 GTSNPN and CDR2 SVGIG (reference sequence). Trimming removed 1 base at V and 3 bases at J, with 12 bases between.

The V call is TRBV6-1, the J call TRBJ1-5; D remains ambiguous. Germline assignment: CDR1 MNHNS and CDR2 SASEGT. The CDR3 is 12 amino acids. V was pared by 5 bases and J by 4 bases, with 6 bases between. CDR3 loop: CASSSQNQPQHF. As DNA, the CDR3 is TGTGCCAGCAGTTCCCAAAATCAGCCCCAGCATTTT.

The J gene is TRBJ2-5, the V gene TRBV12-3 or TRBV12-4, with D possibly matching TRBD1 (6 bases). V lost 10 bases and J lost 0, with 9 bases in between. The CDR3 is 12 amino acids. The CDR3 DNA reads TGTGCCACTGGACAGTACCAAGAGACCCAGTACTTC. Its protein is CATGQYQETQYF.

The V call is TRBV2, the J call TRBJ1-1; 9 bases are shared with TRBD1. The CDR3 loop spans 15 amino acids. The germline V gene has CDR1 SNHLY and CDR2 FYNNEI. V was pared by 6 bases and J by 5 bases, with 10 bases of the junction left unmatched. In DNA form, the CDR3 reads TGTGCCAGCAGCATAACAGGGGGCGCACGGACTGAAGCTTTCTTT. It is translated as CASSITGGARTEAFF.

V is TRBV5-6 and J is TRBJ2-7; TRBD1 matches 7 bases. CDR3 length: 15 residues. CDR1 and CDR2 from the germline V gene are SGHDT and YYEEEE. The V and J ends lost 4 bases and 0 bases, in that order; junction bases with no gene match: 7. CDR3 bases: TGTGCCAGCAGCAACAGGGGTTTGAGCTCCTACGAGCAGTACTTC. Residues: CASSNRGLSSYEQYF.

The DNA for the CDR3 is TGTGCCAGCAGTGACATACAGGGTCCTAATGAAAAACTGTTTTTT. This translates into CASSDIQGPNEKLFF. The rearrangement joins TRBV2 to TRBJ1-4; D may be TRBD1 (6 bases). V shed 3 bases and J shed 3 bases, with 11 bases lying between them. The CDR3 runs to 15 residues. CDR1 is SNHLY and CDR2 is FYNNEI in the germline V gene.

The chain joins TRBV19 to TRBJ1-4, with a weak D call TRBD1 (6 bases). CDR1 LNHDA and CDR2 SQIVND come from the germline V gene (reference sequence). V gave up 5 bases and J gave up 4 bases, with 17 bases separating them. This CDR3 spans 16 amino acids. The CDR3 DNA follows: TGTGCCAGTAGTCTCCCTTCGACAGGAATTAATGAAAAACTGTTTTTT. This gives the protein CASSLPSTGINEKLFF.

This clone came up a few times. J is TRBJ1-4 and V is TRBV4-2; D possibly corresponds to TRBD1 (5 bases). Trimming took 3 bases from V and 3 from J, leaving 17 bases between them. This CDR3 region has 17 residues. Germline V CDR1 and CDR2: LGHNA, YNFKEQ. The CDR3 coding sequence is TGTGCCAGCAGCCAGGACACGCTGGTCGTGGCTAATGAAAAACTGTTTTTT. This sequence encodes CASSQDTLVVANEKLFF.

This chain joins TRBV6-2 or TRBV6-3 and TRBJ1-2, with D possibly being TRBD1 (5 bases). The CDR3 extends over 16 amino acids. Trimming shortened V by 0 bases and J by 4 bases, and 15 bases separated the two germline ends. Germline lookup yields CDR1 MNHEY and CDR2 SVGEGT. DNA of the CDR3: TGTGCCAGCAGTTACTCGAATGCAGGGTCCCTCTATGGCTACACCTTC. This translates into CASSYSNAGSLYGYTF.

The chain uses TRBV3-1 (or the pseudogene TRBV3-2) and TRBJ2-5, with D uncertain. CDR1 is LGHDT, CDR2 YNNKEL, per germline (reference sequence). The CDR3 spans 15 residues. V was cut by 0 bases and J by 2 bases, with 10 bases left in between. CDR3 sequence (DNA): TGTGCCAGCAGCCAAGACATCCAGCGACAAGAGACCCAGTACTTC. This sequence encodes CASSQDIQRQETQYF.

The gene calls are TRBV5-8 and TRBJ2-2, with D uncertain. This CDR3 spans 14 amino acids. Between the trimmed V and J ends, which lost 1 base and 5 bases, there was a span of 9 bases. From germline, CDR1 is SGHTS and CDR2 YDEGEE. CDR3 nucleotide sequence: TGTGCCAGCAGCTTGTTGGAGCTTACCGGGGAGCTGTTTTTT. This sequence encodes CASSLLELTGELFF.

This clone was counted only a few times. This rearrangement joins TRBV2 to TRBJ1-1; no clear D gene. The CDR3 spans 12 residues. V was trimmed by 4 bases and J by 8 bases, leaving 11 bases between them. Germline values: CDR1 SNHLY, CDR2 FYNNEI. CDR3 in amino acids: CASSVTVMEAFF. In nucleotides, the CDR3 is TGTGCCAGCAGTGTCACGGTAATGGAAGCTTTCTTT.

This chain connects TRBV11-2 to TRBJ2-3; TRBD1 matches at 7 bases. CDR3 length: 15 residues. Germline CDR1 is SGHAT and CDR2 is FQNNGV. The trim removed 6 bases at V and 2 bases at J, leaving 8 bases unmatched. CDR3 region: CASRPSGTATDTQYF. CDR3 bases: TGTGCCAGCAGACCCTCCGGGACAGCCACAGATACGCAGTATTTT.

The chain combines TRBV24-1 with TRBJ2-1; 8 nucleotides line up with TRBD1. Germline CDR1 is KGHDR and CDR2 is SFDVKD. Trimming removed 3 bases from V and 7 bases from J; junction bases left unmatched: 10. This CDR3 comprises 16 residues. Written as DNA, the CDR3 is TGTGCCACCAGTGATCCCGGACAGGGTATTTGGAATGAGCAGTTCTTC. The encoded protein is CATSDPGQGIWNEQFF.

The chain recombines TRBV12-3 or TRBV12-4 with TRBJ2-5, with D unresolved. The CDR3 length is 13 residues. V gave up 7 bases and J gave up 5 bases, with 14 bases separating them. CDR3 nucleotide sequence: TGTGCCAGCACCTACAGTTTTGGGGAGACCCAGTACTTC. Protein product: CASTYSFGETQYF.

The CDR3 spells CASSQVGAGGEKLFF. Written as DNA, the CDR3 is TGTGCCAGCAGCCAAGTAGGGGCAGGGGGGGAAAAACTGTTTTTT. This chain joins TRBV4-2 and TRBJ1-4; 7 bases align to TRBD1. The CDR3 covers 15 residues. Losses at the gene ends were 1 base for V and 8 bases for J; bases not matched to a gene: 7. The V gene's germline CDR1 is LGHNA and CDR2 YNFKEQ.

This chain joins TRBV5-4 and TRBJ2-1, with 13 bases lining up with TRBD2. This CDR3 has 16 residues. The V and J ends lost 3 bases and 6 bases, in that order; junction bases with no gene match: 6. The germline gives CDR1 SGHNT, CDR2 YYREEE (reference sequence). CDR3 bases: TGTGCCAGCAGCTGGGAGGGACTAGCGGGGTCCAATGAGCAGTTCTTC. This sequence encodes CASSWEGLAGSNEQFF.

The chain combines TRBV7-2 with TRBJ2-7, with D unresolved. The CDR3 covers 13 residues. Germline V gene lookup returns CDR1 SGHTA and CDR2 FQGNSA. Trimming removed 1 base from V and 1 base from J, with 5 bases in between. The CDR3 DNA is TGTGCCAGCAGCTTAGGGAGATCCTACGAGCAGTACTTC. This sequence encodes CASSLGRSYEQYF.

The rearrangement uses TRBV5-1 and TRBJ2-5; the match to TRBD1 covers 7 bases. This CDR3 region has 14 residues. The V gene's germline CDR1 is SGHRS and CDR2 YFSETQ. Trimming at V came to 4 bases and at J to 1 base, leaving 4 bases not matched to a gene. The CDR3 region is CASSRTGSQETQYF. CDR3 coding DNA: TGCGCCAGCAGCAGGACAGGATCCCAAGAGACCCAGTACTTC.

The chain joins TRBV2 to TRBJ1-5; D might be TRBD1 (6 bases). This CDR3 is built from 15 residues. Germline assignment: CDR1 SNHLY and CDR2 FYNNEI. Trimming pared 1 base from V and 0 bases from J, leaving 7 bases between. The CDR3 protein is CASSEDRASNQPQHF. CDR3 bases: TGTGCCAGCAGTGAAGACAGGGCTAGCAATCAGCCCCAGCATTTT.

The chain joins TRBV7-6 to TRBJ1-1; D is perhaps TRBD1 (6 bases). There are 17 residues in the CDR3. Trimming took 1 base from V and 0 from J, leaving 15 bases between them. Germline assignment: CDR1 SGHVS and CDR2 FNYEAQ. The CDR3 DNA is TGTGCCAGCAGCTTAGACGGGGGGCTGCTAATGAACACTGAAGCTTTCTTT. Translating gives CASSLDGGLLMNTEAFF.

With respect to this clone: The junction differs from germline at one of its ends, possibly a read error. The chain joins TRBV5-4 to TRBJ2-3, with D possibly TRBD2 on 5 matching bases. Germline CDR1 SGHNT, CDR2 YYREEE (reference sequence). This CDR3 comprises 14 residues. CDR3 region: CASSAGVGTDTQYF. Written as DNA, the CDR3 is TGTGCCAGCAGCGCCGGGGTGGGCACGGATACGCAGTATTTT.

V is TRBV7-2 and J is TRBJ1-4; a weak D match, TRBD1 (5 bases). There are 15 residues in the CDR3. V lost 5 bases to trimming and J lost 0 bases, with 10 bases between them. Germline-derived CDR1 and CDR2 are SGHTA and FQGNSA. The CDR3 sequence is CASSPQGTTNEKLFF. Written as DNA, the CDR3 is TGTGCCAGCAGCCCCCAGGGAACAACTAATGAAAAACTGTTTTTT. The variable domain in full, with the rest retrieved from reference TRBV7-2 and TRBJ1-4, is GAGVSQSPSNKVTEKGKDVELRCDPISGHTALYWYRQSLGQGLEFLIYFQGNSAPDKSGLPSDRFSAERTGGSVSTLTIQRTQQEDSAVYLCASSPQGTTNEKLFFGSGTQLSVL.